Listed here are 27 T cell receptor beta chains from one sample, sequenced in a study of T cell responses to AZD1222 COVID-19 vaccine. TCRdb keeps only in-frame clones here, not all; method: immunoSEQ multiplex PCR. The sample lists tens of thousands of clones; approximately 90% were seen once. The material sequenced was peripheral blood, taken on day 0 of AZD1222 vaccination. The source is an adult in good health.

This chain connects TRBV24-1 to TRBJ1-1; D remains unclear. CDR1 KGHDR and CDR2 SFDVKD come from the germline V gene. The CDR3 has 12 amino acids. Trimming left V 4 bases short and J 11 bases short, with 13 bases between. CDR3 DNA: TGTGCCACCAGTGACGGAGGCGGGGAGGCTTTCTTT. Its translation is CATSDGGGEAFF.

The V and J genes are TRBV27 and TRBJ2-2; weak D call: TRBD2 (5 bases). From germline, CDR1 is MNHEY and CDR2 SMNVEV (reference sequence). Deletions cut 7 bases from V and 6 bases from J, with 18 bases between. CDR3 length: 15 residues. Here the CDR3 reads CASTPDSQWAGELFF. The CDR3 DNA is TGTGCCAGCACCCCGGACTCCCAGTGGGCCGGGGAGCTGTTTTTT.

The rearrangement joins TRBV24-1 to TRBJ1-4; D not certain. This CDR3 is built from 16 residues. Per germline, CDR1 KGHDR and CDR2 SFDVKD. V was pared by 2 bases and J by 5 bases, with 14 bases between. CDR3: CATSDSTHKGNEKLFF. The CDR3 bases are TGTGCCACCAGTGATTCGACTCACAAGGGCAATGAAAAACTGTTTTTT.

The chain couples TRBV6-5 to TRBJ1-2, with 9 bases aligning to TRBD1. This CDR3 is 13 amino acids long. Germline-derived CDR1 and CDR2 are MNHEY and SVGAGI. With V trimmed by 6 bases and J by 6 bases, 5 bases remained unmatched. The chain's CDR3 is CASRGQGWDGYTF. CDR3 coding DNA: TGTGCCAGCAGGGGACAGGGCTGGGATGGCTACACCTTC.

This clone came up once. The chain combines TRBV2 with TRBJ2-5; 7 bases align to TRBD1. Germline V lookup: CDR1 SNHLY, CDR2 FYNNEI. Trimming at V came to 5 bases and at J to 5 bases, leaving 8 bases not matched to a gene. The CDR3 loop spans 14 amino acids. The CDR3 protein is CASSLTGLVETQYF. The CDR3 DNA reads as TGTGCCAGCAGTTTGACAGGGCTGGTGGAGACCCAGTACTTC. The variable domain in full, completed from reference TRBV2 and TRBJ2-5, reads EPEVTQTPSHQVTQMGQEVILRCVPISNHLYFYWYRQILGQKVEFLVSFYNNEISEKSEIFDDQFSVERPDGSNFTLKIRSTKLEDSAMYFCASSLTGLVETQYFGPGTRLLVL.

The CDR3 DNA reads TGTGCCAGCTCCGCACAGGGTGGAAATACTGAAGCTTTCTTT. Amino acids: CASSAQGGNTEAFF. The J gene is TRBJ1-1, the V gene TRBV2, with D possibly being TRBD1 (6 bases). V dropped 8 bases and J dropped 5 bases, with 18 bases sitting between them. This CDR3 comprises 14 residues. The V gene's germline CDR1 is SNHLY and CDR2 FYNNEI.

The J gene is TRBJ2-3, the V gene TRBV6-5; 9 positions agree with TRBD1. CDR3 length equals 15 residues. Germline lookup yields CDR1 MNHEY and CDR2 SVGAGI. V dropped 8 bases and J dropped 1; count of bases not matched to a gene: 7. CDR3 coding DNA: TGTGCCAGCGGAAGGACAGGGGAAGGCACAGATACGCAGTATTTT. Encoded protein: CASGRTGEGTDTQYF.

This clone was found many times. The chain joins TRBV9 to TRBJ2-7; 11 positions agree with TRBD2. The CDR3 sequence is 15 residues long. Germline trimming cut 3 bases from V and 4 bases from J; bases unmatched to any gene: 6. Germline V lookup: CDR1 SGDLS, CDR2 YYNGEE. The CDR3 coding sequence is TGTGCCAGCAGCGCAGGGACTAGCGGATTGTACGAGCAGTACTTC. Its protein is CASSAGTSGLYEQYF. The full variable domain, in which reference TRBV9 and TRBJ2-7 provide the parts outside the CDR3, is DSGVTQTPKHLITATGQRVTLRCSPRSGDLSVYWYQQSLDQGLQFLIQYYNGEERAKGNILERFSAQQFPDLHSELNLSSLELGDSALYFCASSAGTSGLYEQYFGPGTRLTVT.

In the case of this clone: Distinct nucleotide sequences in the sample also encode this CDR3. This chain links TRBV5-4 with TRBJ1-3; 7 bases fit TRBD1. Germline V gives CDR1 SGHNT, CDR2 YYREEE (reference sequence). The ends lost 0 bases at V and 2 bases at J; junction bases unmatched: 2. The CDR3 sequence is 15 residues long. CDR3 protein: CASSLGQGTGNTIYF. The CDR3 bases are TGTGCCAGCAGCTTGGGACAGGGTACTGGAAACACCATATATTTT.

The table lists this clone with a count of one. The V and J genes are TRBV18 and TRBJ1-2; D perhaps matches TRBD1 (5 bases). The CDR3 contains 14 residues. Trimming stripped 6 bases from V and 2 bases from J, with 13 bases between. CDR1 is KGHSH and CDR2 is LQKENI in the germline V gene. CDR3 sequence: CASSPGRDNYGYTF. The CDR3 DNA reads TGTGCCAGCTCCCCGGGCAGGGACAACTATGGCTACACCTTC.

The V call is TRBV4-1, the J call TRBJ2-7; tentatively, D is TRBD1 (5 bases). Germline CDR1 reads MGHRA; CDR2 reads YSYEKL. The CDR3 loop spans 18 amino acids. V lost 1 base and J 1 base, leaving 20 bases between the germline ends. CDR3 coding DNA: TGCGCCAGCAGCCAAGCTCCGCAGGGTCCGAGGTTTTCCTACGAGCAGTACTTC. The encoded protein is CASSQAPQGPRFSYEQYF.

The rearrangement uses TRBV29-1 and TRBJ2-1; D remains unclear. This CDR3 contains 12 residues. Trimming stripped 3 bases from V and 8 bases from J, with 11 bases between. Looked up from germline, CDR1 is SQVTM and CDR2 is ANQGSEA. The CDR3 loop reads CSVERWADEQFF. The CDR3, as DNA: TGCAGCGTTGAGAGGTGGGCCGATGAGCAGTTCTTC.

The rearrangement joins TRBV27 to TRBJ2-3; 7 nucleotides match TRBD1. The J segment lost 3 bases and the V segment lost 7 bases, leaving 4 bases of the junction unmatched. Germline CDR1 reads MNHEY; CDR2 reads SMNVEV (reference sequence). The CDR3 sequence is 13 residues long. The CDR3 DNA reads TGTGCCAGCATCAGCAGGGGGACAGATACGCAGTATTTT. Translation: CASISRGTDTQYF.

V usage is TRBV11-2 and J usage is TRBJ1-2; the match to TRBD1 covers 10 bases. The CDR3 is 17 amino acids. CDR1 is SGHAT, CDR2 FQNNGV, per germline. V shed 1 base and J 4 bases; nucleotides not matched to a gene: 9. CDR3 bases: TGTGCCAGCAGCTTAGCCTTTAGGGGGACAGGGGCCTATGGCTACACCTTC. It yields the protein CASSLAFRGTGAYGYTF.

The chain uses TRBV5-4 and TRBJ2-1; maybe TRBD2 (5 bases). The CDR3 covers 15 residues. V dropped 2 bases and J dropped 5 bases, with 14 bases sitting between them. The germline V gene encodes CDR1 SGHNT and CDR2 YYREEE (reference sequence). The CDR3 bases are TGTGCCAGCAGCTTTGTGGCGGGCCCTAACAATGAGCAGTTCTTC. Its translation is CASSFVAGPNNEQFF.

The chain is built from TRBV5-5 and TRBJ2-3, with TRBD2 matching 8 bases. V was pared by 0 bases and J by 0 bases, with 3 bases of the junction left unmatched. This CDR3 comprises 16 residues. Looked up from germline, CDR1 is SGHKS and CDR2 is YYEKEE (reference sequence). DNA of the CDR3: TGTGCCAGCAGCTTGGTAGCGGGATCAAGCACAGATACGCAGTATTTT. Translation: CASSLVAGSSTDTQYF.

The chain has TRBV9 and TRBJ2-7; D is perhaps TRBD1 (6 bases). The CDR3 runs 15 residues. V lost 3 bases, J lost 3 bases, and 16 bases lay in between. CDR1 and CDR2 from the germline V gene are SGDLS and YYNGEE. CDR3 in DNA: TGTGCCAGCAGCGCGGACAGTGCGCTTCTCTACGAGCAGTACTTC. Amino acid sequence: CASSADSALLYEQYF.

The chain is built from TRBV7-2 and TRBJ2-6; no definite D call. In germline, CDR1 is SGHTA, CDR2 FQGNSA. Trimming stripped 1 base from V and 2 bases from J, with 6 bases between. This CDR3 is 15 amino acids long. The CDR3 nucleotides are TGTGCCAGCAGCTTAGTAGGAGCTGGGGCCAACGTCCTGACTTTC. It specifies CASSLVGAGANVLTF.

V usage is TRBV3-1 (or the pseudogene TRBV3-2) and J usage is TRBJ1-2; TRBD1 is a possible D gene (6 bases). V dropped 1 base and J dropped 6 bases, with 15 bases sitting between them. Looked up from germline, CDR1 is LGHDT and CDR2 is YNNKEL (reference sequence). The CDR3 is 15 residues long. The CDR3 sequence is CASSQVGRGMDGYTF. In nucleotides, the CDR3 is TGTGCCAGCAGCCAAGTCGGCAGGGGAATGGATGGCTACACCTTC.

Written as DNA, the CDR3 is TGTGCCAGCAGCTTGGGGGGGCGGCAGCCCCAGCATTTT. Residues: CASSLGGRQPQHF. This chain joins TRBV5-6 and TRBJ1-5; tentatively, D is TRBD1 (6 bases). With 0 bases removed from V and 7 bases from J, the gap between germline ends came to 8 bases. Germline loops: CDR1 SGHDT, CDR2 YYEEEE. The CDR3 length is 13 residues. The full variable domain, its missing parts supplied by reference TRBV5-6 and TRBJ1-5, is DAGVTQSPTHLIKTRGQQVTLRCSPKSGHDTVSWYQQALGQGPQFIFQYYEEEERQRGNFPDRFSGHQFPNYSSELNVNALLLGDSALYLCASSLGGRQPQHFGDGTRLSIL.

V usage is TRBV30 and J usage is TRBJ1-2, with D possibly TRBD1 on 5 matching bases. There are 13 residues in the CDR3. CDR1 and CDR2 from the germline V gene are GTSNPN and SVGIG (reference sequence). The V and J ends lost 1 base and 8 bases respectively, with 14 bases between them. The CDR3 nucleotides are TGTGCCTGGAGTGCCCTGATCGGGGCGGGCTACACCTTC. Protein sequence: CAWSALIGAGYTF.

The chain has TRBV7-2 and TRBJ1-1; 7 bases fit TRBD1. This CDR3 region has 15 residues. V gave up 3 bases and J gave up 0 bases; unmatched junction bases: 4. Germline loops: CDR1 SGHTA, CDR2 FQGNSA. The CDR3 bases are TGTGCCAGCAGCTTGTTGGGACAGATGAACACTGAAGCTTTCTTT. Translated, it gives CASSLLGQMNTEAFF.

The chain couples TRBV5-1 to TRBJ1-4; D call uncertain. The CDR3 has 16 residues. Trimming pared 2 bases from V and 0 bases from J, leaving 11 bases between. Per germline, CDR1 SGHRS and CDR2 YFSETQ. As DNA, the CDR3 is TGCGCCAGCAGCTTTTCTGGAACAGCAACTAATGAAAAACTGTTTTTT. The encoded protein is CASSFSGTATNEKLFF.

This chain joins TRBV19 and TRBJ2-1, with 11 bases fitting TRBD1. Germline CDR1 LNHDA, CDR2 SQIVND (reference sequence). This CDR3 region has 15 residues. Trimming removed 3 bases from V and 3 bases from J; junction bases left unmatched: 1. The CDR3 protein is CASSIGTGGYNEQFF. As DNA, the CDR3 is TGTGCCAGTAGTATCGGGACAGGGGGCTACAATGAGCAGTTCTTC. The full variable domain, completed using reference TRBV19 and TRBJ2-1, is DGGITQSPKYLFRKEGQNVTLSCEQNLNHDAMYWYRQDPGQGLRLIYYSQIVNDFQKGDIAEGYSVSREKKESFPLTVTSAQKNPTAFYLCASSIGTGGYNEQFFGPGTRLTVL.

The chain employs TRBV24-1 and TRBJ1-2; TRBD1 agrees at 9 bases. Germline CDR1 and CDR2: KGHDR and SFDVKD. J was trimmed by 8 bases and V by 4 bases; bases with no gene match: 7. The CDR3 is made up of 14 amino acids. The CDR3 spells CATSDAWDRDGYTF. CDR3 DNA: TGTGCCACCAGTGACGCGTGGGACAGGGACGGCTACACCTTC.

The rearrangement links TRBV6-2 or TRBV6-3 to TRBJ1-5; tentatively, D is TRBD1 (5 bases). The CDR3 is 16 amino acids. Germline V lookup: CDR1 MNHEY, CDR2 SVGEGT. The V and J ends lost 2 bases and 1 base respectively, with 12 bases between them. The DNA of the CDR3 is TGTGCCAGCAGTTACCCGCAGGGCCAAAGCAATCAGCCCCAGCATTTT. Translated: CASSYPQGQSNQPQHF.

This clone was recorded once. The J gene is TRBJ2-1, the V gene TRBV3-1 (or the pseudogene TRBV3-2); D is ambiguous. CDR1 is LGHDT, CDR2 YNNKEL, per germline (reference sequence). V was cut by 0 bases and J by 6 bases, with 15 bases left in between. The CDR3 consists of 16 residues. CDR3 nucleotides: TGTGCCAGCAGCCAAGATCGAACAGCTCTAGGCAATGAGCAGTTCTTC. It codes for CASSQDRTALGNEQFF.